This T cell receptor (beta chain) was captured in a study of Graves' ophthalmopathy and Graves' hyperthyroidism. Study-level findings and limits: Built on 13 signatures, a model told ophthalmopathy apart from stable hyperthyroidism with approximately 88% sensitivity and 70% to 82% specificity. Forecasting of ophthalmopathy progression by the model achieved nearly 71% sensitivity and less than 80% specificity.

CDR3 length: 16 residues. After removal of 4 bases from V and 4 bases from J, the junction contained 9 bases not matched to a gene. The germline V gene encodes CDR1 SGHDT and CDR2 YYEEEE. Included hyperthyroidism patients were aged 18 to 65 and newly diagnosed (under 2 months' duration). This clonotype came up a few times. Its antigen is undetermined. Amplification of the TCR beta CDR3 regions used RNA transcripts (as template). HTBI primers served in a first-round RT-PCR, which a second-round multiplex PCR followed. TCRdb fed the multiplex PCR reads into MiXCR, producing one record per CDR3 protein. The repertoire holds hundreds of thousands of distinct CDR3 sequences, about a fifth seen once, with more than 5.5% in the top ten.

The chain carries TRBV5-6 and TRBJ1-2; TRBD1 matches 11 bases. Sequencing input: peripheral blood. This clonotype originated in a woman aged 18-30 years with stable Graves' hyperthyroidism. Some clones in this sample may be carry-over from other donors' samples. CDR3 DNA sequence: TGTGCCAGCAGCCCCTGGGGGACAGGGGGTGGCTATGGCTACACCTTC. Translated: CASSPWGTGGGYGYTF.